These T cell receptor beta chains were read from a single sample in a study of cytomegalovirus exposure and HLA in healthy donors. The data were produced by immunoSEQ multiplex PCR, yet TCRdb's version contains in-frame clones alone and is incomplete. This sample has approximately 100,000 clones, with 70% found just once. The specimen sequenced was PBMCs. These receptors came from a man aged 40-50 years in good health and CMV-seropositive. Each CDR3 is given with its conserved first and last residue. Fields, in order: J gene, D gene, V gene, clone size, CDR3 protein, CDR3 DNA. The D gene is left open where the match is weak. Part of the rows lack a size; the others show once, few, many or a class for expanded clones.

>TRBJ2-7|TRBD2|TRBV5-1|.
CASSRGLAEYEQYF
TGCGCCAGCAGCCGGGGACTAGCGGAATACGAGCAGTACTTC
>TRBJ1-1|TRBD1|TRBV6-5|few
CASRTGGNTEAFF
TGTGCCAGCAGGACAGGGGGGAACACTGAAGCTTTCTTT
>TRBJ1-1|.|TRBV6-4|once
CASSKTGSNTEAFF
TGTGCCAGCAGTAAAACAGGGTCGAACACTGAAGCTTTCTTT
>TRBJ1-1|.|TRBV4-3|.
CASSRGRGAMNTEAFF
TGCGCCAGCAGCCGCGGTCGGGGGGCTATGAACACTGAAGCTTTCTTT
>TRBJ2-7|.|TRBV5-1|few
CASRAGQGYEQYF
TGCGCCAGCAGGGCGGGGCAGGGCTACGAGCAGTACTTC
>TRBJ1-2|.|TRBV6-6|.
CASSHGINYGYTF
TGTGCCAGCAGTCACGGGATTAACTATGGCTACACCTTC
>TRBJ1-2|TRBD1|TRBV27|.
CASSSRQGPYGYTF
TGTGCCAGCAGTTCAAGACAGGGCCCCTATGGCTACACCTTC
>TRBJ1-5|.|TRBV27|once
CASSLGRNQPQHF
TGTGCCAGCAGTTTGGGGCGGAATCAGCCCCAGCATTTT
>TRBJ1-2|.|TRBV5-1|.
CASSLDGNYGYTF
TGCGCCAGCAGCTTGGACGGGAACTATGGCTACACCTTC
>TRBJ1-4|.|TRBV4-1|.
CASSQDQTGGEKLFF
TGCGCCAGCAGCCAAGATCAGACAGGAGGCGAAAAACTGTTTTTT
>TRBJ2-2|.|TRBV20-1|.
CSARQTGELFF
TGCAGTGCTAGACAAACCGGGGAGCTGTTTTTT
>TRBJ1-2|.|TRBV7-2|.
CASSLARRYGYTF
TGTGCCAGCAGCTTAGCACGGAGGTATGGCTACACCTTC
>TRBJ1-2|.|TRBV10-3|.
CAIVNGYTF
TGTGCCATCGTCAATGGCTACACCTTC
>TRBJ2-7|.|TRBV9|.
CASSPHPGEAYEQYF
TGTGCCAGCAGCCCCCACCCGGGGGAAGCCTACGAGCAGTACTTC
>TRBJ2-1|TRBD1|TRBV9|many
CASSARDSSYNEQFF
TGTGCCAGCAGCGCCAGGGACAGCTCCTACAATGAGCAGTTCTTC
>TRBJ2-7|TRBD2|TRBV7-8|.
CASSLAEGLAGTYEQYF
TGTGCCAGCAGCTTAGCGGAGGGACTAGCGGGAACCTACGAGCAGTACTTC
>TRBJ2-1|.|TRBV4-1|.
CASSQVAGGNEQFF
TGCGCCAGCAGCCAAGTCGCAGGTGGGAATGAGCAGTTCTTC
>TRBJ2-1|TRBD1|TRBV10-3|few
CAIRGTGDYNEQFF
TGTGCCATCAGGGGGACAGGGGACTACAATGAGCAGTTCTTC
>TRBJ2-3|.|TRBV30|.
CASWTAADTQYF
TGTGCCTCTTGGACAGCAGCAGATACGCAGTATTTT
>TRBJ1-2|.|TRBV11-2|.
CASSLTSGTNYGYTF
TGTGCCAGCAGCCTCACTTCGGGGACTAACTATGGCTACACCTTC
>TRBJ2-4|.|TRBV2|few
CASSERLGRGNIQYF
TGTGCCAGCAGTGAAAGGCTCGGGAGAGGGAACATTCAGTACTTC
>TRBJ1-2|TRBD1|TRBV6-1|.
CASSNSDRAGGGYTF
TGTGCCAGCAGTAACAGCGACAGGGCAGGCGGAGGCTACACCTTC
>TRBJ1-4|TRBD1|TRBV11-2|few
CASSSDREGKLFF
TGTGCCAGCAGCTCAGACAGGGAAGGAAAACTGTTTTTT
>TRBJ1-2|.|TRBV19|.
CASSPQGNYGYTF
TGTGCCAGTAGTCCCCAGGGGAACTATGGCTACACCTTC
>TRBJ2-7|TRBD1|TRBV27|.
CASGATGVLHEQYF
TGTGCCAGCGGCGCGACAGGGGTTCTCCACGAGCAGTACTTC
>TRBJ2-2|.|TRBV7-7|.
CASSLGQGTGELFF
TGTGCCAGCAGCTTAGGGCAGGGGACCGGGGAGCTGTTTTTT
>TRBJ1-2|.|TRBV29-1|few
CSVTLGTNYGYTF
TGCAGCGTGACCCTCGGGACTAACTATGGCTACACCTTC
>TRBJ1-3|TRBD1|TRBV9|.
CASSVQGVGDTIYF
TGTGCCAGCAGCGTGCAGGGGGTAGGAGACACCATATATTTT
>TRBJ2-2|.|TRBV27|few
CASSLSRDGELFF
TGTGCCAGCAGTTTATCCCGAGACGGGGAGCTGTTTTTT
>TRBJ2-1|.|TRBV7-2|.
CASSFEGWSSYNEQFF
TGTGCCAGCAGCTTTGAGGGTTGGAGCTCCTACAATGAGCAGTTCTTC
>TRBJ1-2|.|TRBV7-8|.
CASSPKTVGHYGYTF
TGTGCCAGCAGCCCTAAGACAGTAGGGCACTATGGCTACACCTTC
>TRBJ2-3|.|TRBV7-8|.
CASSLAPGTDTQYF
TGTGCCAGCAGCTTAGCGCCGGGCACAGATACGCAGTATTTT
>TRBJ1-1|TRBD1|TRBV6-6|.
CASTNPTGYTEAFF
TGTGCCAGCACCAACCCGACAGGGTACACTGAAGCTTTCTTT